This TCR beta chain comes out of a study of kidney transplant recipient with SARS-CoV-2 infection. At least ten counts were recorded for this clonotype. The CDR3 extends over 14 amino acids. Trimming stripped 0 bases from V and 1 base from J, with 6 bases between. CDR1 is LGHDT, CDR2 YNNKEL, per germline (reference sequence). MiXCR was run by TCRdb on the reads, yielding one entry per CDR3 protein. In the table there are roughly 250,000 distinct CDR3 sequences, around 30% of which are singletons. Sequencing used a blood sample, obtained at baseline and between days 110 and 120 from a kidney transplant recipient. The receptor comes from a young adult male patient who had COVID-19 and was a kidney transplant recipient. Some of these T cells may belong to the graft donor. The chain employs TRBV3-1 and TRBJ1-1; D is ambiguous. CDR3: CASSQEVANTEAFF. Here the CDR3 DNA reads TGTGCCAGCAGCCAAGAAGTAGCGAACACTGAAGCTTTCTTT.